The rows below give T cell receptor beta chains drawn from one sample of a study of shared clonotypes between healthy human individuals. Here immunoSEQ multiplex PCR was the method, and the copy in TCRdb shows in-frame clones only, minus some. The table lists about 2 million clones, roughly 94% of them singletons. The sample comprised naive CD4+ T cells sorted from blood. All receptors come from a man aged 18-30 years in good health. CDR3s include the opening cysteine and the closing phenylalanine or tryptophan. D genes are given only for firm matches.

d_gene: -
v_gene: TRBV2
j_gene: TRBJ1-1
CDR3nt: TGTGCCAGCAGTGAAGGGGGCAGGCGCGGAAACACTGAAGCTTTCTTT
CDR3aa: CASSEGGRRGNTEAFF

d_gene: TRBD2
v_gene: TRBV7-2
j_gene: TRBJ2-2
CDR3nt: TGTGCCAGCAGCGTGGTTCGGCTAGCGGGGAACACCGGGGAGCTGTTTTTT
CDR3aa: CASSVVRLAGNTGELFF

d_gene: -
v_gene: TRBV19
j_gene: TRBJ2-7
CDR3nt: TGTGCCAGTAGTATTATCTCTGGTATCGACGAGCAGTACTTC
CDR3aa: CASSIISGIDEQYF

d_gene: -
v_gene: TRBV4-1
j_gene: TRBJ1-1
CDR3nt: TGCGCCAGCAGCCAAAGGGGTATCCCCCCTGAAGCTTTCTTT
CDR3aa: CASSQRGIPPEAFF

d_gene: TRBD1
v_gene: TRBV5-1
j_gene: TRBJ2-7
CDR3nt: TGCGCCAGCAGCTTGGTTGGGACAGGGAACACCTACGAGCAGTACTTC
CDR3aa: CASSLVGTGNTYEQYF

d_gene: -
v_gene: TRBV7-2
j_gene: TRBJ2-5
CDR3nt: TGTGCCAGCAGCTTAGGGCAGCAAGGGACCCAGTACTTC
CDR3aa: CASSLGQQGTQYF

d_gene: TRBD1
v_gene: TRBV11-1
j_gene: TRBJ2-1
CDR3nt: TGTGCCAGCAGCCAAGAGTCAGACAGGGACAATGAGCAGTTCTTC
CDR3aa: CASSQESDRDNEQFF

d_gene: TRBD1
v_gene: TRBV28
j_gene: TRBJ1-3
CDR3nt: TGTGCCAGCAGTCGGACAGGGGGAAACACCATATATTTT
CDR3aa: CASSRTGGNTIYF

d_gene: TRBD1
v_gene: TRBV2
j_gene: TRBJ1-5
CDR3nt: TGTGCCAGCAGGGGGGGACAGAGCAATCAGCCCCAGCATTTT
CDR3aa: CASRGGQSNQPQHF

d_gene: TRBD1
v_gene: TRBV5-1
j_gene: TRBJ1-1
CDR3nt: TGCGCCAGCAGCCCGGGACAGGGGGCGACTGAAGCTTTCTTT
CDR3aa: CASSPGQGATEAFF

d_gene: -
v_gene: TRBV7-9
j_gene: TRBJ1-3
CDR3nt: TGTGCCAGCATCATCCGCCTACAGGAGAATTCTGGAAACACCATATATTTT
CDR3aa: CASIIRLQENSGNTIYF

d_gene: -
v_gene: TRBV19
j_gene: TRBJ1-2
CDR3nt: TGTGCCAGTAGTTACCACGATGGTGGCTACACCTTC
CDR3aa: CASSYHDGGYTF

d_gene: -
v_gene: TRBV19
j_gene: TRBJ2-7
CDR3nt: TGTGCCAGTAGTAGTGGCGAGCGGGCGACCTACGAGCAGTACTTC
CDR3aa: CASSSGERATYEQYF

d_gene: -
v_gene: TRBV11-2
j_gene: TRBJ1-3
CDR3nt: TGTGCCAGCAGCTTAGAACTAAACACCATATATTTT
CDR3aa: CASSLELNTIYF

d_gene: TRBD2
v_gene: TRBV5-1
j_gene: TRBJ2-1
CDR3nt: TGCGCCAGCAGCGGTAGCGGGTTCAATGAGCAGTTCTTC
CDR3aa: CASSGSGFNEQFF

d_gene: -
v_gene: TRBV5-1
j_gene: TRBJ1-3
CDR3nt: TGCGCCAGCAGCCCTTTAAGAGACTCACCCCTCCTCGACTCTGGAAACACCATATATTTT
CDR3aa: CASSPLRDSPLLDSGNTIYF

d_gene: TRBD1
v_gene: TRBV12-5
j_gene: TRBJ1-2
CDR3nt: TGTGCTAGTGGGACAGGGGTTAACTATGGCTACACCTTC
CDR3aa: CASGTGVNYGYTF

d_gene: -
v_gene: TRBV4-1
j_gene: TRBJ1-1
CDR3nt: TGCGCCAGCAGCCAAGTAACAGGGTTTGGCACTGAAGCTTTCTTT
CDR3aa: CASSQVTGFGTEAFF